The source of this T cell receptor beta chain is a study of blood T cells in healthy people across ages. As for the study in general: There was about one barcoded beta molecule captured by template switching per two T cells.

Primed by a sample-barcoded 5' primer and a J-beta primer mix, a second PCR proceeded for roughly 7 to 11 cycles. Sequencing recovered at least 3 million CDR3-containing paired-end reads from each sample. TCRdb analysed the 5' RACE reads with MiXCR anew, one entry per CDR3 protein. The table records 1.5 million to 2 million distinct CDR3 sequences, 35% to 50% of them present only once. Healthy individuals of Caucasian origin from Russia, aged 6 to 90, served as donors. This clonotype occurred a few times. The CDR3 is 14 residues long. Germline loops: CDR1 SGHRS, CDR2 YFSETQ. The junction had 6 bases not matched to a gene; V was cut back by 3 bases and J by 5 bases.

The receptor was derived from a human donor in good health. The genes are TRBV5-1 and TRBJ1-2; 8 positions match TRBD1. Sequencing was carried out using blood. CDR3 residues: CASSSQGAVYGYTF. In DNA, the CDR3 is TGCGCCAGCAGCTCCCAGGGGGCCGTATATGGCTACACCTTC.